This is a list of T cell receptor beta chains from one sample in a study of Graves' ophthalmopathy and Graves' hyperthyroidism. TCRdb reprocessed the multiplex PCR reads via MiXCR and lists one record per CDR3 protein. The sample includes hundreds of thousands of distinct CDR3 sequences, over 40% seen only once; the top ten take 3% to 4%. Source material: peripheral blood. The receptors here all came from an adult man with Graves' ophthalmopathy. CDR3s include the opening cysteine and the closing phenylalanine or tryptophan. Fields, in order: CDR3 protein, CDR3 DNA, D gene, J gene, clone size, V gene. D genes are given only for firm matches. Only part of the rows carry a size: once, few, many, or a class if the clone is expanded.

CDR3: CASSTHDRAGANVLTF
DNA: TGTGCCAGTAGTACCCACGACAGAGCAGGGGCCAACGTCCTGACTTTC
D: .
J: TRBJ2-6
size: many
V: TRBV19

CDR3: CATSDAGTGVNEQFF
DNA: TGTGCCACCAGTGATGCCGGGACAGGGGTGAATGAGCAGTTCTTC
D: TRBD1
J: TRBJ2-1
size: .
V: TRBV24-1

CDR3: CASSRKTGGLNQPQHF
DNA: TGTGCCAGCAGCCGAAAGACAGGGGGTCTCAATCAGCCCCAGCATTTT
D: TRBD1
J: TRBJ1-5
size: many
V: TRBV7-2

CDR3: CASSEGLGRPSGANVLTF
DNA: TGTGCCAGCAGTGAAGGCCTCGGCAGACCCTCTGGGGCCAACGTCCTGACTTTC
D: .
J: TRBJ2-6
size: .
V: TRBV7-8

CDR3: CASSQVYVPKTGRNTGELFF
DNA: TGCGCCAGCAGCCAAGTCTACGTGCCTAAGACAGGGAGGAACACCGGGGAGCTGTTTTTT
D: TRBD1
J: TRBJ2-2
size: .
V: TRBV4-1

CDR3: CASRGVSEQYF
DNA: TGTGCCAGCAGGGGCGTAAGCGAGCAGTACTTC
D: .
J: TRBJ2-7
size: few
V: TRBV27

CDR3: CASSLKTVHTDTQYF
DNA: TGTGCCAGCAGCTTAAAGACAGTCCACACAGATACGCAGTATTTT
D: .
J: TRBJ2-3
size: .
V: TRBV7-8

CDR3: CASGDRGSYEQYF
DNA: TGTGCCAGCGGGGACAGGGGCTCCTACGAGCAGTACTTC
D: TRBD1
J: TRBJ2-7
size: .
V: TRBV5-4

CDR3: CSGQGRETQYF
DNA: TGCAGCGGACAGGGGAGAGAGACCCAGTACTTC
D: TRBD1
J: TRBJ2-5
size: many
V: TRBV29-1

CDR3: CAIRSSQGVHEQYF
DNA: TGTGCCATCCGGAGTAGTCAGGGGGTCCACGAGCAGTACTTC
D: TRBD1
J: TRBJ2-7
size: many
V: TRBV10-3

CDR3: CASGLATGQETQYF
DNA: TGTGCTAGTGGCCTAGCGACAGGCCAAGAGACCCAGTACTTC
D: .
J: TRBJ2-5
size: .
V: TRBV12-5

CDR3: CASSRDRGSYTF
DNA: TGTGCCAGCAGTCGTGACAGGGGAAGCTACACCTTC
D: TRBD1
J: TRBJ1-2
size: .
V: TRBV2

CDR3: CATSGDGDQPQHF
DNA: TGTGCCACCAGCGGCGACGGAGATCAGCCCCAGCATTTT
D: .
J: TRBJ1-5
size: many
V: TRBV15

CDR3: CASSHPGLRELFF
DNA: TGCGCCAGCAGCCACCCCGGATTGAGGGAGCTGTTTTTT
D: .
J: TRBJ2-2
size: .
V: TRBV4-1

CDR3: CASSQVGRGSYNSPLHF
DNA: TGCGCCAGCAGCCAAGTCGGCAGGGGGTCCTATAATTCACCCCTCCACTTT
D: TRBD1
J: TRBJ1-6
size: few
V: TRBV4-3

CDR3: CSLIQGNTGYTF
DNA: TGCAGCCTAATACAGGGCAACACCGGCTACACCTTC
D: .
J: TRBJ1-2
size: .
V: TRBV29-1

CDR3: CASSPNGAVYYEQYF
DNA: TGTGCCAGCAGCCCGAACGGGGCAGTATACTACGAGCAGTACTTC
D: .
J: TRBJ2-7
size: few
V: TRBV11-2

CDR3: CASSQAQTGGTGRTQYF
DNA: TGTGCCAGCAGCCAAGCCCAGACAGGGGGGACGGGACGCACCCAGTACTTC
D: TRBD1
J: TRBJ2-5
size: many
V: TRBV7-8

CDR3: CSGGDSYTF
DNA: TGCAGCGGGGGGGACAGCTACACCTTC
D: .
J: TRBJ1-2
size: .
V: TRBV29-1

CDR3: CSLTGSKSEKLFF
DNA: TGCAGCCTTACAGGGTCGAAAAGCGAAAAACTGTTTTTT
D: .
J: TRBJ1-4
size: .
V: TRBV29-1

CDR3: CASEDRAGYEQYF
DNA: TGTGCCAGTGAAGACAGGGCCGGCTACGAGCAGTACTTC
D: TRBD1
J: TRBJ2-7
size: .
V: TRBV19

CDR3: CASSVVAGEGETQYF
DNA: TGTGCCAGCAGCGTAGTAGCGGGGGAGGGAGAGACCCAGTACTTC
D: TRBD2
J: TRBJ2-5
size: many
V: TRBV9

CDR3: CASSRRGRGTYTGELFF
DNA: TGTGCCAGCAGCAGACGGGGGAGAGGAACATACACCGGGGAGCTGTTTTTT
D: .
J: TRBJ2-2
size: .
V: TRBV7-2

CDR3: CASSLGVGAETQYF
DNA: TGTGCCAGCAGCTTAGGGGTGGGGGCAGAGACCCAGTACTTC
D: .
J: TRBJ2-5
size: many
V: TRBV7-8

CDR3: CASSSGRDPYNEQFF
DNA: TGTGCCAGTAGTAGCGGGAGGGATCCCTACAATGAGCAGTTCTTC
D: TRBD2
J: TRBJ2-1
size: .
V: TRBV19

CDR3: CAIRTGSINTGELFF
DNA: TGTGCCATCAGGACAGGGAGTATTAACACCGGGGAGCTGTTTTTT
D: TRBD1
J: TRBJ2-2
size: .
V: TRBV10-3

CDR3: CASSLTGDRVITGELFF
DNA: TGTGCCAGCAGCTTAACCGGGGACAGGGTAATCACCGGGGAGCTGTTTTTT
D: TRBD1
J: TRBJ2-2
size: many
V: TRBV7-3

CDR3: CSAGDREAFF
DNA: TGCAGTGCTGGGGACAGGGAAGCTTTCTTT
D: TRBD1
J: TRBJ1-1
size: many
V: TRBV20-1

CDR3: CASSLDSATDTQYF
DNA: TGTGCCAGCAGCTTGGATTCAGCCACAGATACGCAGTATTTT
D: .
J: TRBJ2-3
size: .
V: TRBV5-5

CDR3: CASSIGGGIETQYF
DNA: TGTGCCAGTAGTATCGGCGGGGGGATAGAGACCCAGTACTTC
D: TRBD2
J: TRBJ2-5
size: .
V: TRBV19

CDR3: CASSSSPGNYGYTF
DNA: TGTGCCAGCAGTTCCTCCCCCGGGAACTATGGCTACACCTTC
D: .
J: TRBJ1-2
size: .
V: TRBV11-2

CDR3: CSANRDGGLQETQYF
DNA: TGCAGTGCCAACCGAGACGGCGGGCTCCAAGAGACCCAGTACTTC
D: .
J: TRBJ2-5
size: many
V: TRBV20-1

CDR3: CASGQGGGNRPRHF
DNA: TGTGCCAGCGGACAGGGGGGGGGCAATCGGCCCCGGCATTTT
D: TRBD1
J: TRBJ1-5
size: .
V: TRBV25-1

CDR3: CASSFQSSYNSPLHF
DNA: TGTGCCAGCAGTTTTCAGAGCTCCTATAATTCACCCCTCCACTTT
D: .
J: TRBJ1-6
size: .
V: TRBV6-1

CDR3: CASSEPLPPRGGNTGELFF
DNA: TGTGCCAGCAGTGAGCCCCTGCCCCCCAGGGGAGGTAACACCGGGGAGCTGTTTTTT
D: .
J: TRBJ2-2
size: many
V: TRBV25-1

CDR3: CASSRGEVATNEKLFF
DNA: TGTGCCAGCAGCCGGGGGGAGGTAGCAACTAATGAAAAACTGTTTTTT
D: .
J: TRBJ1-4
size: many
V: TRBV4-2

CDR3: CASSVDRSREETIYF
DNA: TGTGCCAGCAGCGTCGATCGGAGCAGGGAAGAGACCATATATTTT
D: .
J: TRBJ1-3
size: .
V: TRBV9

CDR3: CASNQPSGTTSTGELFF
DNA: TGCGCCAGCAACCAACCCTCCGGGACTACAAGCACCGGGGAGCTGTTTTTT
D: TRBD2
J: TRBJ2-2
size: .
V: TRBV5-1

CDR3: CASRGSGNTEAFF
DNA: TGTGCCAGTAGGGGTTCGGGGAACACTGAAGCTTTCTTT
D: .
J: TRBJ1-1
size: many
V: TRBV19

CDR3: CASRDRPQETQYF
DNA: TGTGCCAGCAGGGACAGGCCACAAGAGACCCAGTACTTC
D: TRBD1
J: TRBJ2-5
size: many
V: TRBV6-5

CDR3: CSLGQGNTGELFF
DNA: TGCAGCTTAGGACAGGGGAACACCGGGGAGCTGTTTTTT
D: TRBD1
J: TRBJ2-2
size: .
V: TRBV29-1

CDR3: CASSVTAGRNNEQFF
DNA: TGTGCCAGCAGCGTAACAGCGGGCCGCAACAATGAGCAGTTCTTC
D: .
J: TRBJ2-1
size: .
V: TRBV9

CDR3: CASSILLGGTDTQYF
DNA: TGTGCCAGTAGTATACTCCTAGGAGGCACAGATACGCAGTATTTT
D: .
J: TRBJ2-3
size: many
V: TRBV19

CDR3: CASSTGTGKSGELFF
DNA: TGTGCCAGCAGCACCGGGACAGGGAAGTCCGGGGAGCTGTTTTTT
D: TRBD1
J: TRBJ2-2
size: few
V: TRBV12-3/TRBV12-4

CDR3: CASSPSGGREQYF
DNA: TGTGCCAGCAGCCCGTCCGGGGGTCGCGAGCAGTACTTC
D: .
J: TRBJ2-7
size: many
V: TRBV14

CDR3: CASSVDRGFGYTF
DNA: TGTGCCAGCAGTGTAGACAGGGGGTTTGGCTACACCTTC
D: TRBD1
J: TRBJ1-2
size: .
V: TRBV2

CDR3: CASRASGLSYEQYF
DNA: TGTGCCAGTAGGGCTAGCGGACTCTCCTACGAGCAGTACTTC
D: TRBD2
J: TRBJ2-7
size: many
V: TRBV19

CDR3: CASSRGPNRFNTGELFF
DNA: TGCGCCAGCAGCCGGGGCCCTAATCGTTTCAACACCGGGGAGCTGTTTTTT
D: .
J: TRBJ2-2
size: few
V: TRBV9

CDR3: CAGGRARETQYF
DNA: TGTGCCGGAGGGAGGGCCCGAGAGACCCAGTACTTC
D: TRBD2
J: TRBJ2-5
size: many
V: TRBV2

CDR3: CASSWGTATYEQYF
DNA: TGTGCCAGCAGCTGGGGGACTGCAACCTACGAGCAGTACTTC
D: .
J: TRBJ2-7
size: many
V: TRBV7-9

CDR3: CASSLGGVDEQYF
DNA: TGTGCCAGCAGCCTAGGGGGGGTGGACGAGCAGTACTTC
D: .
J: TRBJ2-7
size: few
V: TRBV9

CDR3: CASSGGREAEPQHF
DNA: TGTGCCAGCAGTGGTGGACGTGAGGCTGAGCCCCAGCATTTT
D: .
J: TRBJ1-5
size: .
V: TRBV2

CDR3: CASSLGFPNYGYTF
DNA: TGCGCCAGCAGCTTGGGGTTTCCTAACTATGGCTACACCTTC
D: .
J: TRBJ1-2
size: many
V: TRBV5-1

CDR3: CASTHDTGHEQYF
DNA: TGTGCCAGCACACATGACACAGGCCACGAGCAGTACTTC
D: .
J: TRBJ2-7
size: many
V: TRBV6-6

CDR3: CASKGTGNTEAFF
DNA: TGTGCCAGCAAAGGGACAGGGAACACTGAAGCTTTCTTT
D: TRBD1
J: TRBJ1-1
size: once
V: TRBV2